These T cell receptor beta chains were read from a single sample in a study of breast tumors, draining lymph nodes, adjacent tissues. TCRdb fed the multiplex PCR reads into MiXCR, producing one record per CDR3 protein. The sample contains fewer than 8,000 distinct CDR3 sequences, roughly two fifths of which appear only once. The sequenced material came from tumor-adjacent breast tissue. The receptors were gathered from a female donor with breast cancer. Some clones in this sample may be carry-over from other donors' samples. Each CDR3 is given with its conserved first and last residue. Fields, in order: D gene, V gene, J gene, clone size, CDR3 protein, CDR3 DNA. A D gene is named only where the DNA matches it firmly. Clone size is shown for a subset of rows, as once, few, many or a class of expanded clone.

d_call: TRBD1
v_call: TRBV7-2
j_call: TRBJ1-2
clone_size: medium-sized
cdr3_aa: CASSLSWGQGSDGYTF
cdr3_nt: TGTGCCAGCAGCTTATCATGGGGACAGGGATCGGATGGCTACACCTTC

d_call: NA
v_call: TRBV7-2
j_call: TRBJ2-3
clone_size: NA
cdr3_aa: CASSFSGSAADTQYF
cdr3_nt: TGTGCCAGCAGCTTTAGTGGGAGCGCTGCAGATACGCAGTATTTT

d_call: TRBD2
v_call: TRBV5-1
j_call: TRBJ2-1
clone_size: many
cdr3_aa: CASKATSGSGNEQFF
cdr3_nt: TGCGCCAGCAAGGCGACTAGCGGGAGTGGGAATGAGCAGTTCTTC

d_call: NA
v_call: TRBV6-2/TRBV6-3
j_call: TRBJ2-1
clone_size: NA
cdr3_aa: CASSSRLVGGVYNGQFF
cdr3_nt: TGTGCCAGCAGTTCGCGACTAGTGGGAGGAGTATACAATGGGCAGTTCTTC

d_call: TRBD2
v_call: TRBV4-3
j_call: TRBJ2-3
clone_size: medium-sized
cdr3_aa: CASSQGASGKNTQYF
cdr3_nt: TGCGCCAGCAGCCAAGGGGCTAGCGGGAAAAATACGCAGTATTTT

d_call: NA
v_call: TRBV10-3
j_call: TRBJ1-1
clone_size: NA
cdr3_aa: CAISSGVNTEAFF
cdr3_nt: TGTGCCATCAGTTCCGGGGTAAACACTGAAGCTTTCTTT

d_call: NA
v_call: TRBV5-1
j_call: TRBJ2-5
clone_size: NA
cdr3_aa: CASTPQQAQETQYF
cdr3_nt: TGCGCCAGCACTCCGCAGCAGGCTCAAGAGACCCAGTACTTC

d_call: TRBD1
v_call: TRBV11-2
j_call: TRBJ2-2
clone_size: medium-sized
cdr3_aa: CASSAQPQGDGELFF
cdr3_nt: TGTGCCAGCAGCGCACAACCCCAGGGGGACGGGGAGCTGTTTTTT

d_call: NA
v_call: TRBV5-1
j_call: TRBJ2-5
clone_size: many
cdr3_aa: CASSLSTALGAQYF
cdr3_nt: TGCGCCAGCAGCTTGTCTACAGCGTTAGGGGCCCAGTACTTC

d_call: TRBD2
v_call: TRBV7-3
j_call: TRBJ2-1
clone_size: once
cdr3_aa: CASSLGTSGDEQFF
cdr3_nt: TGTGCCAGCAGCTTGGGGACTAGTGGCGATGAGCAGTTCTTC

d_call: TRBD2
v_call: TRBV19
j_call: TRBJ2-3
clone_size: many
cdr3_aa: CASSMLAGVGDTQYF
cdr3_nt: TGTGCCAGTAGTATGTTAGCGGGAGTGGGAGATACGCAGTATTTT

d_call: TRBD2
v_call: TRBV7-9
j_call: TRBJ2-5
clone_size: NA
cdr3_aa: CASRPHGLAGVETQYF
cdr3_nt: TGTGCCAGCAGGCCACACGGACTAGCGGGAGTTGAGACCCAGTACTTC

d_call: TRBD1
v_call: TRBV12-3/TRBV12-4
j_call: TRBJ2-5
clone_size: many
cdr3_aa: CASSLIFRGLWQETQYF
cdr3_nt: TGTGCCAGCAGTTTAATATTCAGGGGGCTTTGGCAAGAGACCCAGTACTTC

d_call: NA
v_call: TRBV7-6
j_call: TRBJ2-2
clone_size: many
cdr3_aa: CASSLGDISYTGELFF
cdr3_nt: TGTGCCAGCAGCTTAGGGGACATTTCCTACACCGGGGAGCTGTTTTTT

d_call: NA
v_call: TRBV20-1
j_call: TRBJ2-7
clone_size: medium-sized
cdr3_aa: CSARNYPYEQYF
cdr3_nt: TGCAGTGCTAGAAACTACCCCTACGAGCAGTACTTC

d_call: NA
v_call: TRBV20-1
j_call: TRBJ1-6
clone_size: NA
cdr3_aa: CSARALDRSPLHF
cdr3_nt: TGCAGTGCCCGGGCCCTCGACCGCTCACCCCTCCACTTT

d_call: NA
v_call: TRBV27
j_call: TRBJ2-5
clone_size: NA
cdr3_aa: CASSINLAETQYF
cdr3_nt: TGTGCCAGCAGTATCAACCTCGCTGAGACCCAGTACTTC

d_call: NA
v_call: TRBV28
j_call: TRBJ1-3
clone_size: NA
cdr3_aa: CASSLSGPIGFSGNTIYF
cdr3_nt: TGTGCCAGCAGTTTATCGGGGCCAATCGGGTTTTCTGGAAACACCATATATTTT

d_call: TRBD1
v_call: TRBV7-2
j_call: TRBJ2-1
clone_size: NA
cdr3_aa: CASIIDRGIYNEQFF
cdr3_nt: TGTGCCAGCATAATAGACAGGGGGATCTACAATGAGCAGTTCTTC

d_call: NA
v_call: TRBV7-9
j_call: TRBJ2-3
clone_size: large
cdr3_aa: CASSLTEGQDTQYF
cdr3_nt: TGTGCCAGCAGCTTAACGGAGGGCCAAGATACGCAGTATTTT

d_call: NA
v_call: TRBV20-1
j_call: TRBJ2-7
clone_size: NA
cdr3_aa: CSAFVKTGSYEQYF
cdr3_nt: TGCAGTGCTTTCGTCAAGACAGGTTCCTACGAGCAGTACTTC

d_call: TRBD2
v_call: TRBV5-1
j_call: TRBJ2-2
clone_size: many
cdr3_aa: CASSGTSGKNTGELFF
cdr3_nt: TGCGCCAGCAGCGGGACTAGCGGGAAAAACACCGGGGAGCTGTTTTTT

d_call: TRBD2
v_call: TRBV5-8
j_call: TRBJ2-7
clone_size: medium-sized
cdr3_aa: CASSLGTSGGVTEQYF
cdr3_nt: TGTGCCAGCAGCCTCGGGACTAGCGGGGGGGTTACCGAGCAGTACTTC

d_call: NA
v_call: TRBV6-1
j_call: TRBJ1-5
clone_size: medium-sized
cdr3_aa: CASSELDGSQPQHF
cdr3_nt: TGTGCCAGCAGTGAACTCGACGGATCCCAGCCCCAGCATTTT

d_call: NA
v_call: TRBV11-3
j_call: TRBJ2-5
clone_size: few
cdr3_aa: CASSFGQYQETQYF
cdr3_nt: TGTGCCAGCAGCTTTGGACAGTACCAAGAGACCCAGTACTTC

d_call: NA
v_call: TRBV20-1
j_call: TRBJ1-5
clone_size: medium-sized
cdr3_aa: CSARVSPVGNQPQHF
cdr3_nt: TGCAGTGCTAGAGTATCACCCGTAGGCAATCAGCCCCAGCATTTT

d_call: NA
v_call: TRBV30
j_call: TRBJ2-3
clone_size: NA
cdr3_aa: CAWSVGTDTQYF
cdr3_nt: TGTGCCTGGAGTGTGGGCACAGATACGCAGTATTTT

d_call: TRBD1
v_call: TRBV6-4
j_call: TRBJ2-1
clone_size: NA
cdr3_aa: CASSPGQASNEQFF
cdr3_nt: TGTGCCAGCAGCCCGGGACAGGCTTCTAATGAGCAGTTCTTC

d_call: TRBD2
v_call: TRBV6-5
j_call: TRBJ2-7
clone_size: NA
cdr3_aa: CASSYSGLAAYEQYF
cdr3_nt: TGTGCCAGCAGTTACTCTGGACTAGCGGCCTACGAGCAGTACTTC

d_call: TRBD1
v_call: TRBV19
j_call: TRBJ2-6
clone_size: medium-sized
cdr3_aa: CASSLSQGAGANVLTF
cdr3_nt: TGTGCCAGTAGCCTTTCACAGGGGGCTGGGGCCAACGTCCTGACTTTC

d_call: NA
v_call: TRBV30
j_call: TRBJ2-1
clone_size: many
cdr3_aa: CAWGSVSSYNEQFF
cdr3_nt: TGTGCCTGGGGTTCCGTTAGCTCCTACAATGAGCAGTTCTTC

d_call: NA
v_call: TRBV24-1
j_call: TRBJ2-7
clone_size: NA
cdr3_aa: CATSLTDRPYEQYF
cdr3_nt: TGTGCCACCAGTTTGACGGACAGACCCTACGAGCAGTACTTC

d_call: TRBD2
v_call: TRBV20-1
j_call: TRBJ2-7
clone_size: NA
cdr3_aa: CSAPGTSGPYEQYF
cdr3_nt: TGCAGTGCTCCCGGGACTAGCGGCCCCTACGAGCAGTACTTC

d_call: TRBD1
v_call: TRBV6-6
j_call: TRBJ2-5
clone_size: NA
cdr3_aa: CASSYSGTGLVAQETQYF
cdr3_nt: TGTGCCAGCAGTTACTCCGGGACAGGGTTAGTAGCACAAGAGACCCAGTACTTC

d_call: NA
v_call: TRBV7-9
j_call: TRBJ1-5
clone_size: NA
cdr3_aa: CASSLDGGQPQHF
cdr3_nt: TGTGCCAGCAGCTTGGATGGGGGTCAGCCCCAGCATTTT

d_call: NA
v_call: TRBV2
j_call: TRBJ2-1
clone_size: medium-sized
cdr3_aa: CASSSDRYNEQFF
cdr3_nt: TGTGCCAGCAGTTCTGACCGATACAATGAGCAGTTCTTC

d_call: NA
v_call: TRBV7-2
j_call: TRBJ1-4
clone_size: many
cdr3_aa: CASSVGGANEKLFF
cdr3_nt: TGTGCCAGCAGCGTAGGGGGGGCTAATGAAAAACTGTTTTTT

d_call: TRBD1
v_call: TRBV15
j_call: TRBJ1-4
clone_size: few
cdr3_aa: CATSRDRPAGGEKLFF
cdr3_nt: TGTGCCACCAGCAGAGATCGGCCCGCAGGGGGTGAAAAACTGTTTTTT

d_call: NA
v_call: TRBV20-1
j_call: TRBJ2-3
clone_size: medium-sized
cdr3_aa: CSATQLASSTDTQYF
cdr3_nt: TGCAGTGCGACCCAACTAGCATCTAGCACAGATACGCAGTATTTT

d_call: NA
v_call: TRBV28
j_call: TRBJ2-1
clone_size: NA
cdr3_aa: CASSLFGGSVNEQFF
cdr3_nt: TGTGCCAGCAGTTTGTTTGGGGGGAGCGTCAATGAGCAGTTCTTC

d_call: TRBD2
v_call: TRBV7-2
j_call: TRBJ2-3
clone_size: medium-sized
cdr3_aa: CASSLDGRNTDTQYF
cdr3_nt: TGTGCCAGCAGCTTAGACGGGAGGAACACAGATACGCAGTATTTT